This TCR beta chain was retrieved from a study of cytomegalovirus exposure and HLA in healthy donors. The study's findings and limits: Beyond CMV serostatus, there was no information to go on about immune exposure. Researchers reported in a later analysis that common viral pathogens appeared linked to several top clusters. Rare TCR sequences predominated, though certain public TCRs were found in many donors. Later on, an analysis showed TCR association rates differing by HLA locus, with DRB1 the most and HLA-C the fewest.

A remark on this clone: No antigen is known for it.

Primers for the PCR totalled 60 Vbeta and 13 Jbeta. The table came from immunoSEQ multiplex PCR; TCRdb's copy has only in-frame clones and leaves some out. The sample carries 100,000 to 150,000 clones, over 70% recorded once. V was cut by 3 bases and J by 0 bases, with 11 bases left in between. Germline-derived CDR1 and CDR2 are SGHTA and FQGTGA. The CDR3 contains 15 residues. Sequenced input: PBMCs. The origin of this receptor is a man between 40 and 49 years old in good health and CMV-seropositive. V and J are TRBV7-3 and TRBJ1-1; D ambiguous. CDR3 in DNA: TGTGCCAGCAGCTTCACTAGGGTCTTGAACACTGAAGCTTTCTTT. It encodes CASSFTRVLNTEAFF.